This T cell receptor beta chain stems from a study of shared clonotypes between healthy human individuals. Points from the study as a whole: It was observed that roughly 5.1% of naive CD4 clonotypes were shared across a handful of donors.

Deep-level running was used for the assay. Here immunoSEQ multiplex PCR was the method, and the copy in TCRdb shows in-frame clones only, minus some. The data show under 1,100,000 clones, about 70% seen once. In its sample, this clone was seen a few times. What it binds is unknown. The J segment lost 5 bases and the V segment lost 4 bases, leaving 5 bases of the junction unmatched. There are 15 residues in the CDR3. The germline gives CDR1 LNHDA, CDR2 SQIVND (reference sequence). This sequence was found in a man aged 18 to 29 in good health. The sequencing sample was made of memory CD4+ T cells sorted from blood. Regarding subset: CD45RA-negative fraction. This chain uses TRBV19 with TRBJ2-3, with 11 bases lining up with TRBD2. Written as DNA, the CDR3 is TGTGCCAGTAGTAATAGCGGGGGGGCTGTAGATACGCAGTATTTT. Translating it yields CASSNSGGAVDTQYF.